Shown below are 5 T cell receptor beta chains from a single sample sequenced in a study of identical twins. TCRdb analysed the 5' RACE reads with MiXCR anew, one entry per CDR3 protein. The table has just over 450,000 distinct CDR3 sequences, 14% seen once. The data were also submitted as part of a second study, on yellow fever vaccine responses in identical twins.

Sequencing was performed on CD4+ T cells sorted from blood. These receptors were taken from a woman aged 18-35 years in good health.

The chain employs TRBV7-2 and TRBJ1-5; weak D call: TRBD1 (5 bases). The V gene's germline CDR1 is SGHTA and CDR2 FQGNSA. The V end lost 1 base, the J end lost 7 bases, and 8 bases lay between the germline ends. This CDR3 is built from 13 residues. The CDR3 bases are TGTGCCAGCAGCTTAGAACCAGGGCAGCCCCAGCATTTT. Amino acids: CASSLEPGQPQHF.

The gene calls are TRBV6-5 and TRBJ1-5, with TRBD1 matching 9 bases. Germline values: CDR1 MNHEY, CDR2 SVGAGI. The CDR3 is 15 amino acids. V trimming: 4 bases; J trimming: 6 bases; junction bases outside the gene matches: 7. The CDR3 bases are TGTGCCAGCAGTTTCGGGACAGGGAGCTTTCAGCCCCAGCATTTT. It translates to CASSFGTGSFQPQHF.

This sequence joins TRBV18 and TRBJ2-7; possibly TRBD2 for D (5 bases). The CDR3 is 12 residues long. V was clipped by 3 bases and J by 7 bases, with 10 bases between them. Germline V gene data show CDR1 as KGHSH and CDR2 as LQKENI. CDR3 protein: CASSPEVWEQYF. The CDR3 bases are TGTGCCAGCTCACCGGAGGTGTGGGAGCAGTACTTC.

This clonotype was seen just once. The DNA for the CDR3 is TGTGCCATCTCAACCGGGCTCATCTGTGGCTACACCTTC. Protein sequence: CAISTGLICGYTF. The V call is TRBV5-6, the J call TRBJ1-2, with D unclear. Germline CDR1 reads SGHDT; CDR2 reads YYEEEE. Trimming took off 9 bases at V and 7 bases at J, with 19 bases between the two ends. This CDR3 is built from 13 residues.

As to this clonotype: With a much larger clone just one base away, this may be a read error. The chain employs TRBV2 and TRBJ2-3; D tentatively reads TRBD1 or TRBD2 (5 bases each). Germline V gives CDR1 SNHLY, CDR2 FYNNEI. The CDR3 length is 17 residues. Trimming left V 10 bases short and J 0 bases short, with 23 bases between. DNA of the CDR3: TGTGCCAACCCAGGGATTCTCCGGGGCCAAAGCACAGATACGCAGTATTTT. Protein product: CANPGILRGQSTDTQYF. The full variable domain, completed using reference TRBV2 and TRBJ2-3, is EPEVTQTPSHQVTQMGQEVILRCVPISNHLYFYWYRQILGQKVEFLVSFYNNEISEKSEIFDDQFSVERPDGSNFTLKIRSTKLEDSAMYFCANPGILRGQSTDTQYFGPGTRLTVL.